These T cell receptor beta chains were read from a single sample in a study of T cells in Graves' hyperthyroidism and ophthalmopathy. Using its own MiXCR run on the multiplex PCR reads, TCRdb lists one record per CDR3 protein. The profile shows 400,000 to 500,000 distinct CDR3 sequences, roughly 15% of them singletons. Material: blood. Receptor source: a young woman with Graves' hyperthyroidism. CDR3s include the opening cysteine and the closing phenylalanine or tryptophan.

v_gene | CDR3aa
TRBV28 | CASSKGIPGTGAEDYGYTF
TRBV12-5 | CASGRVGANVLTF
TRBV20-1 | CSASDKNIQYF
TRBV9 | CASSAVGQGINYGYTF
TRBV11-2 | CASAPAGIIMTAFF
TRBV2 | CASSVDRGSYEQYF
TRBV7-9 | CASSMTTPGTGFNQPQHF
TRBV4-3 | CASSQDEGRGNIQYF
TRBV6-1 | CASRNRGQPQHF
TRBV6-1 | CASKGLFAYEQYF
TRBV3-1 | CASSQDRLSYEQYF
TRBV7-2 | CASSRTLAGGPLYEQYF
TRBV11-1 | CASRLGVASGSNEQFF
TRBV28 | CASSLEQQEAFF
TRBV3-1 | CASSQFVARFSGNTIYF
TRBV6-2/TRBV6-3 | CASSAGGGLVKNIQYF
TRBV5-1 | CASSARGPGLREQYF
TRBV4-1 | CASSPDRGDNQPQHF
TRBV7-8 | CASSSFQGGAENSPLHF
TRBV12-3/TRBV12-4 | CASSTQRFEAFF
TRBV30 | CAWAASAGELFF
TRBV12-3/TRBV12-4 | CASSLYPDRGYEKLFF
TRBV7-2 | CASSVSLQETQYF
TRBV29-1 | CSVEDRGRGRLGEQFF
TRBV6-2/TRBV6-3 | CASRQVGTGFYEQYF
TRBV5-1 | CASRIDTYNSPLHF
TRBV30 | CAWSVQGYQPQHF
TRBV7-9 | CASSLPDNAIYGYTF
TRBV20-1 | CSGTSAYNEQFF
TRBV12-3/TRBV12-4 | CASSLARQKETQYF
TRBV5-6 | CASSSDPFSTDTQYF
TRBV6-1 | CASSDRANSPLHF
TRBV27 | CASSSTDGARDTQYF
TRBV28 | CASSLEQGGRSDEQFF
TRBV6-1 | CATRGPANTEAFF
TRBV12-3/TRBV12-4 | CASSPPDASYSNQPQHF
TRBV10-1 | CASSESLGGTQYF
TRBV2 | CASSNRDSRFNSPLHF
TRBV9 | CASSADITGELFF
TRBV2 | CASSHDPGLAGFTDTQYF
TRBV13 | CASSLFRTNTEAFF
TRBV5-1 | CASSIGQGLNTEAFF
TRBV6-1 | CASGVDIWDQPQHF
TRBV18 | CASSLQTSGSTDTQYF
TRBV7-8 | CASSLVSGNQPQHF
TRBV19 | CASTFGRDRGIFDYGYTF
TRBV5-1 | CASTETLDGELFF
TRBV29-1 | CSVSGGNTEAFF
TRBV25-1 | CASSGPLRTRDNEQFF
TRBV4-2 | CASSQGGSGHQPQHF
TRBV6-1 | CASRTPYYEQYF
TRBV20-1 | CSALDPSYEQYF
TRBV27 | CASSLVSSGRPFSYNEQFF
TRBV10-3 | CAISESAARNEKLFF